This T cell receptor (beta chain) was identified in a study of tumor-infiltrating lymphocytes in oesophageal squamous cell carcinoma. Germline V CDR1 and CDR2: KGHSH, LQKENI. V gave up 4 bases and J gave up 5 bases; unmatched junction bases: 9. The CDR3 extends over 15 amino acids. TCRdb used MiXCR to reprocess the PCR reads, holding one entry per CDR3 protein. The sample shows over 10,000 distinct CDR3 sequences, under 55% of them seen only once. This clonotype was seen only a few times. The specimen sequenced was normal esophageal tissue next to the tumor. This chain joins TRBV18 and TRBJ2-7; 9 nucleotides align to TRBD1. The origin of this receptor is a male donor with esophageal squamous cell carcinoma. The CDR3 region is CASSLIQGANDEQYF. The CDR3 region has the DNA TGTGCCAGCTCACTAATACAGGGGGCTAACGACGAGCAGTACTTC.